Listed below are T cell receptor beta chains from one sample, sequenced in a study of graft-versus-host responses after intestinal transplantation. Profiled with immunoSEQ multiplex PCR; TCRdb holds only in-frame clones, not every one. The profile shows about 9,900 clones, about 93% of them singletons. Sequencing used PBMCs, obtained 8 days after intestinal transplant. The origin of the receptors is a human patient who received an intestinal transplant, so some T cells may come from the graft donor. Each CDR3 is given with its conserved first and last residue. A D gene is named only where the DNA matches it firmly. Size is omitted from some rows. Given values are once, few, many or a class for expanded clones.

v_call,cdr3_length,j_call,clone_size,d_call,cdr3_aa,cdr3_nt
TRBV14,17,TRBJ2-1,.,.,CASSQPRGGLVGNEQFF,TGTGCCAGCAGCCAACCCAGGGGGGGACTAGTTGGGAATGAGCAGTTCTTC
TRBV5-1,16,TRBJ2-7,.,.,CASSLARGLAVNEQYF,TGCGCCAGCAGCTTGGCCCGGGGACTGGCGGTAAACGAGCAGTACTTC
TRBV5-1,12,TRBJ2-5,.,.,CASSWGEETQYF,TGCGCCAGCAGCTGGGGGGAAGAGACCCAGTACTTC
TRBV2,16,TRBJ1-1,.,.,CASSEALQEPWAEAFF,TGTGCCAGCAGTGAAGCGCTTCAGGAGCCTTGGGCTGAAGCTTTCTTT
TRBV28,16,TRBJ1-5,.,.,CASSLLWGRNDQPQHF,TGTGCCAGCAGTTTATTGTGGGGGCGCAATGATCAGCCCCAGCATTTT
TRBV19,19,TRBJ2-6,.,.,CASSRSYRTVTSGANVLTF,TGTGCCAGTAGTAGAAGCTATAGGACAGTTACCTCTGGGGCCAACGTCCTGACTTTC
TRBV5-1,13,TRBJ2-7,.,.,CASSGGLLDEQYF,TGCGCCAGCAGCGGGGGGTTGTTAGACGAGCAGTACTTC
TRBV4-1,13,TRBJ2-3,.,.,CASRKRELDTQYF,TGCGCCAGCAGAAAGAGGGAACTGGATACGCAGTATTTT
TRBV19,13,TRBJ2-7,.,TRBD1,CASSRQGAGEQYF,TGTGCCAGTAGTAGGCAGGGGGCAGGTGAGCAGTACTTC
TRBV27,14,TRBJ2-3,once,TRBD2,CASSFTTGGDTQYF,TGTGCCAGCAGTTTTACGACGGGGGGGGATACGCAGTATTTT
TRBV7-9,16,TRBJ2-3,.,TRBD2,CASSIVAGPSTDTQYF,TGTGCCAGCAGTATCGTAGCGGGACCTAGCACAGATACGCAGTATTTT
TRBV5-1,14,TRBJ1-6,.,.,CASSLDGQNSPLHF,TGCGCCAGCAGCTTGGACGGACAAAATTCACCCCTCCACTTT
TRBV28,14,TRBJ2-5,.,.,CASSPYVGSETQYF,TGTGCCAGCAGTCCATACGTAGGTTCCGAGACCCAGTACTTC
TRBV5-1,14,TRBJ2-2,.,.,CASSPDPRAGELFF,TGCGCCAGCAGCCCGGACCCCCGGGCCGGGGAGCTGTTTTTT
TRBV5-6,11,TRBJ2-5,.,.,CASSYQETQYF,TGTGCCAGCAGCTACCAAGAGACCCAGTACTTC
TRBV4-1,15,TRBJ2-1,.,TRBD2,CASSWGLAGYNEQFF,TGCGCCAGCAGCTGGGGACTAGCGGGATACAATGAGCAGTTCTTC
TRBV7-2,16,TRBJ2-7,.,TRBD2,CASSFWIAGGGYEQYF,TGTGCCAGCAGCTTTTGGATAGCGGGAGGTGGGTACGAGCAGTACTTC
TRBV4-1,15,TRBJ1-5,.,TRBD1,CASSQGSGGAQPQHF,TGCGCCAGCAGCCAAGGTTCAGGGGGCGCGCAGCCCCAGCATTTT
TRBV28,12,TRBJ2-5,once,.,CASSPIGETQYF,TGTGCCAGCAGTCCCATAGGGGAGACCCAGTACTTC
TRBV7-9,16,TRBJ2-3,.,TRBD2,CASSPGGAGRSATQYF,TGTGCCAGCAGCCCCGGAGGAGCGGGGAGGTCCGCTACGCAGTATTTT
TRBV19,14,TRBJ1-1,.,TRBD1,CASSKDREKVEAFF,TGTGCCAGTAGTAAGGACAGGGAGAAGGTTGAAGCTTTCTTT
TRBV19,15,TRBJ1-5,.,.,CASSIQQASNQPQHF,TGTGCCAGTAGTATACAACAGGCTAGCAATCAGCCCCAGCATTTT
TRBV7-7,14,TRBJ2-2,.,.,CASSPDLGTGELFF,TGTGCCAGCAGCCCTGACTTGGGTACCGGGGAGCTGTTTTTT
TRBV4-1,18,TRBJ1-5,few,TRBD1,CASSPRLSPETGQKPQHF,TGCGCCAGCAGCCCACGCCTTTCCCCCGAGACAGGGCAAAAGCCCCAGCATTTT
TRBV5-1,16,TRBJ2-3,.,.,CASNPDPLGVPDTQYF,TGCGCCAGCAACCCTGACCCCCTGGGGGTCCCAGATACGCAGTATTTT
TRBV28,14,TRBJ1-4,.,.,CATNNVATNEKLFF,TGTGCCACCAACAACGTCGCAACTAATGAAAAACTGTTTTTT
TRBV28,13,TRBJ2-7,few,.,CASSLTLSYEQYF,TGTGCCAGCAGTTTAACCCTGAGCTACGAGCAGTACTTC
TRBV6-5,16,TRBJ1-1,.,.,CASSYFPGPMNTEAFF,TGTGCCAGCAGTTACTTTCCAGGGCCCATGAACACTGAAGCTTTCTTT
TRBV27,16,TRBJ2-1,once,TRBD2,CASSPSGTSGYNEQFF,TGTGCCAGCAGTCCATCAGGGACTAGCGGATACAATGAGCAGTTCTTC
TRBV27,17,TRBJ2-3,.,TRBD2,CASSLLAGGLAPDTQYF,TGTGCCAGCAGTTTACTAGCGGGCGGACTCGCCCCAGATACGCAGTATTTT
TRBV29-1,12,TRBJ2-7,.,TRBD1,CSGITGGYEQYF,TGCAGCGGGATTACAGGGGGCTACGAGCAGTACTTC
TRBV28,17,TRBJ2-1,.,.,CASRDRRGQTPYNEQFF,TGTGCCAGCAGGGACCGGAGGGGGCAGACGCCCTACAATGAGCAGTTCTTC
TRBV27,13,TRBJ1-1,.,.,CASSFPSRKEAFF,TGTGCCAGCAGTTTCCCCAGCAGGAAGGAAGCTTTCTTT
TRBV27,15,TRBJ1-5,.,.,CASRPGMGFNQPQHF,TGTGCCAGCAGGCCAGGGATGGGTTTCAATCAGCCCCAGCATTTT
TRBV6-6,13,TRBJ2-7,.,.,CASSYSVGHEQYF,TGTGCCAGCAGTTATTCGGTGGGGCACGAGCAGTACTTC
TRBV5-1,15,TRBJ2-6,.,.,CASSLVPVGANVLTF,TGCGCCAGCAGCTTGGTGCCTGTGGGGGCCAACGTCCTGACTTTC
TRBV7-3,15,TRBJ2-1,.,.,CASSFLGISYNEQFF,TGTGCCAGCAGCTTTCTCGGGATCTCCTACAATGAGCAGTTCTTC
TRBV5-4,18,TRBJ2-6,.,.,CASACGVPDKSRANVLTF,TGTGCCAGCGCGTGCGGCGTACCAGACAAAAGTCGGGCCAACGTCCTGACTTTC
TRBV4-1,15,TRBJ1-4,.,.,CASSQISDSDEKLFF,TGCGCCAGCAGCCAAATCTCAGATTCAGATGAAAAACTGTTTTTT
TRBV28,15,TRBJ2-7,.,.,CASSPITTGPYEQYF,TGTGCCAGCAGCCCGATCACCACAGGGCCCTACGAGCAGTACTTC
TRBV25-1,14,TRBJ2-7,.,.,CASSGSSIAYEQYF,TGTGCCAGCAGTGGGTCCTCCATTGCCTACGAGCAGTACTTC
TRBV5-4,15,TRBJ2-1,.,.,CASSLTGMRYNEQFF,TGTGCCAGCAGCTTGACGGGAATGAGATACAATGAGCAGTTCTTC